The 8 T cell receptor beta chains reported below all come from one sample, sequenced in a study of control samples from healthy donors and cancer patients. Using immunoSEQ multiplex PCR, the repertoire was profiled, and TCRdb retains in-frame clones only, with some absent. In the table there are tens of thousands of clones, around 83% of which are singletons. The sequencing sample was made of PBMCs. Source of these receptors: a woman in her sixties or seventies with lung cancer.

The gene calls are TRBV18 and TRBJ1-6, with D perhaps matching TRBD1 (6 bases). CDR1 KGHSH and CDR2 LQKENI come from the germline V gene. There are 13 residues in the CDR3. V was trimmed by 2 bases and J by 12 bases, leaving 11 bases between them. This CDR3 reads CASSPTGKEPLHF. The DNA of the CDR3 is TGTGCCAGCTCACCAACAGGGAAGGAACCCCTCCACTTT.

The rearrangement links TRBV27 to TRBJ1-3; D may be TRBD1 (6 bases). The V end lost 8 bases, the J end lost 4 bases, and 9 bases lay between the germline ends. This CDR3 contains 12 residues. CDR1 MNHEY and CDR2 SMNVEV come from the germline V gene (reference sequence). This chain's CDR3 is CASGTIGNTIYF. The CDR3, as DNA: TGTGCCAGCGGGACAATAGGAAACACCATATATTTT.

This sequence joins TRBV15 and TRBJ2-7; D is undetermined. With 3 bases removed from V and 0 bases from J, the gap between germline ends came to 9 bases. Germline V gives CDR1 LNHNV, CDR2 YYDKDF (reference sequence). CDR3 length: 14 residues. CDR3 DNA: TGTGCCACCAGCAGTGGGCGGATCTCCTACGAGCAGTACTTC. Its translation: CATSSGRISYEQYF. Full variable domain (missing parts from reference TRBV15 and TRBJ2-7): DAMVIQNPRYQVTQFGKPVTLSCSQTLNHNVMYWYQQKSSQAPKLLFHYYDKDFNNEADTPDNFQSRRPNTSFCFLDIRSPGLGDTAMYLCATSSGRISYEQYFGPGTRLTVT.

The CDR3 nucleotides are TGTGCCAGCAGTGAGGGACTGCACAATCAAGAGACCCAGTACTTC. This gives the protein CASSEGLHNQETQYF. The chain recombines TRBV2 with TRBJ2-5, with D tentatively TRBD2 (6 bases). Trimming left V 3 bases short and J 2 bases short, with 13 bases between. The germline V gene encodes CDR1 SNHLY and CDR2 FYNNEI. There are 15 residues in the CDR3.

The V and J genes are TRBV11-2 and TRBJ1-1; no reliable D call. Trimming removed 1 base from V and 4 bases from J, with 10 bases in between. CDR1 SGHAT and CDR2 FQNNGV come from the germline V gene. The CDR3 sequence is 14 residues long. For the CDR3, the DNA is TGTGCCAGCAGCTTAGGGTTCGACGGCACTGAAGCTTTCTTT. Protein sequence: CASSLGFDGTEAFF.

As regards this clone: The sample contains more than one DNA sequence encoding this CDR3. V is TRBV3-1 (or the pseudogene TRBV3-2) and J is TRBJ1-5; D uncertain. The germline V gene encodes CDR1 LGHDT and CDR2 YNNKEL (reference sequence). The CDR3 runs 13 residues. V lost 1 base, J lost 6 bases, and 7 bases lay in between. The CDR3 sequence: CASSQVGGQPQHF. The CDR3 DNA reads as TGTGCCAGCAGCCAAGTAGGAGGTCAGCCCCAGCATTTT.

The rearrangement links TRBV19 to TRBJ1-2; D unclear. V was clipped by 1 base and J by 8 bases, with 11 bases between them. CDR1 is LNHDA and CDR2 is SQIVND in the germline V gene (reference sequence). The CDR3 spans 13 residues. CDR3 region: CASSIVPFTGYTF. CDR3 DNA: TGTGCCAGTAGTATAGTCCCATTTACGGGCTACACCTTC.

The V gene is TRBV10-3, the J gene TRBJ1-2; D is possibly TRBD1 (5 bases). The V gene lost 4 bases and the J gene lost 5 bases, with 11 bases spanning the gap. Germline CDR1 is ENHRY and CDR2 is SYGVKD. This CDR3 has 13 residues. The CDR3 region is CAISGGAAYGYTF. The CDR3 bases are TGTGCCATCAGTGGCGGGGCAGCTTATGGCTACACCTTC.